The T cell receptor beta chain described here comes from a study of T cell changes during pregnancy in multiple sclerosis. TCRdb's table, derived via immunoSEQ multiplex PCR, lists solely in-frame clones and lacks some. The sample holds around 28,000 clones, around 90% seen once. The CDR3 extends over 15 amino acids. The germline V and J ends were trimmed by 4 bases and 3 bases, with 16 bases remaining between them. Germline V gene sequence: CDR1 SEHNR, CDR2 FQNEAQ (reference sequence). The source of this sequence is a female donor in good health, enrolled as a control in a pregnancy study. This chain connects TRBV7-9 to TRBJ2-7, with D possibly matching TRBD1 (6 bases). The sequences come from CD4+ T cells from peripheral blood mononuclear cells, collected in the first trimester of pregnancy. CDR3 coding DNA: TGTGCCAGCAGCTCTGGAGGACAGACCGTCTACGAGCAGTACTTC. It specifies CASSSGGQTVYEQYF. Using reference TRBV7-9 and TRBJ2-7 for the parts outside the CDR3, the full variable domain is DTGVSQNPRHKITKRGQNVTFRCDPISEHNRLYWYRQTLGQGPEFLTYFQNEAQLEKSRLLSDRFSAERPKGSFSTLEIQRTEQGDSAMYLCASSSGGQTVYEQYFGPGTRLTVT.